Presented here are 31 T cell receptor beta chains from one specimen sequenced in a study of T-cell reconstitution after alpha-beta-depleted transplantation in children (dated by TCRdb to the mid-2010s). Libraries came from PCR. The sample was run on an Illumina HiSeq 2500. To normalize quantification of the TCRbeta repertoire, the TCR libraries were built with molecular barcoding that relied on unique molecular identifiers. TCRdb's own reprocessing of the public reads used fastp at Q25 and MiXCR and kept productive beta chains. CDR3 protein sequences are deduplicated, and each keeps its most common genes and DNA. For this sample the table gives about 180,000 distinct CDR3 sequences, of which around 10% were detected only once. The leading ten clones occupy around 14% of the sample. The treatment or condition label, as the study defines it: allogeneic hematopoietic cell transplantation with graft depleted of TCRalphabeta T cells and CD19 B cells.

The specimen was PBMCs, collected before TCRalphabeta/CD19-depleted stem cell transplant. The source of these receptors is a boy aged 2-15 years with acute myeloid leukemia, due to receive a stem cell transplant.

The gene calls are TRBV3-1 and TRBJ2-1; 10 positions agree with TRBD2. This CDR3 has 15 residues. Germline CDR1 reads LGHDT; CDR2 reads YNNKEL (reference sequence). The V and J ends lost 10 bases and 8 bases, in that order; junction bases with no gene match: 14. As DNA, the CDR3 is TGTGCCACCTGCCAAGCGGCTAGCGGGGGACATGAGCAGTTCTTC. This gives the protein CATCQAASGGHEQFF.

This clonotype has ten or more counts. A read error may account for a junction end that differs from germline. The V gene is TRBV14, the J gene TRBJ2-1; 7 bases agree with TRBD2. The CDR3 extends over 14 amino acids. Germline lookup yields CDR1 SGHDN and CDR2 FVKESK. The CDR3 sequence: CASRQAGTYNEQFF. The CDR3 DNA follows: TGTGCCAGCAGACAAGCGGGAACCTACAATGAGCAGTTCTTC.

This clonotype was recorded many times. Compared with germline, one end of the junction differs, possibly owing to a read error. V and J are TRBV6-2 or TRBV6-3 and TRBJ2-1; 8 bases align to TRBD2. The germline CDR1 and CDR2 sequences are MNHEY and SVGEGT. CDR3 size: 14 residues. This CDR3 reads CASIGGPSGSKPVF. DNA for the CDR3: TGTGCCAGCATTGGGGGACCAAGCGGGAGTAAGCCCGTCTTC.

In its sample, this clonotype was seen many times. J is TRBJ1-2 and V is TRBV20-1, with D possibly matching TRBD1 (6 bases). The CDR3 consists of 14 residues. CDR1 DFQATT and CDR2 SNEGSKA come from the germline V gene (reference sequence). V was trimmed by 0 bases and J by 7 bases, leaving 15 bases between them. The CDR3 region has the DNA TGCAGTGCTAGAGATATAGGGGGGCGGGTTGGCTACACCTTC. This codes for CSARDIGGRVGYTF.

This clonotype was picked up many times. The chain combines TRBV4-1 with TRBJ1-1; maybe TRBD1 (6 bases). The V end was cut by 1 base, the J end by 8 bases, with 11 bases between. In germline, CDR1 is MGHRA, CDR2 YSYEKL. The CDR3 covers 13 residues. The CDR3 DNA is TGCGCCAGCAGCCAAGTTGTAGGGGGAGAAGCTTTCTTT. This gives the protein CASSQVVGGEAFF.

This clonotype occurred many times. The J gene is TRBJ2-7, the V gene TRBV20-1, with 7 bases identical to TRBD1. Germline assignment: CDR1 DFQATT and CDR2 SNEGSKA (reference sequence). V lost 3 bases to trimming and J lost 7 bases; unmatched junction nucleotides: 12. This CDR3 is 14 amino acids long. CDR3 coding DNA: TGCAGTGCTAGTCGACAGGGTATCTTGGGGGAGCAGTACTTC. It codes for CSASRQGILGEQYF.

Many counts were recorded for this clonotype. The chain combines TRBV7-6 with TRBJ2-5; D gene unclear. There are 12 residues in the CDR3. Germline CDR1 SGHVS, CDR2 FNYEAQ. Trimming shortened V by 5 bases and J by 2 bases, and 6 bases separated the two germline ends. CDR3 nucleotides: TGTGCCAGCAGCCAGTTTCAAGAGACCCAGTACTTC. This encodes CASSQFQETQYF.

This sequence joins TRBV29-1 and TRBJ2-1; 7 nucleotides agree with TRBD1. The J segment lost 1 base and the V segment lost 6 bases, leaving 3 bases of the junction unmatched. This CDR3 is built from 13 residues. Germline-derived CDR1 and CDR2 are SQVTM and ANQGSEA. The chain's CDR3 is CSVTGMSYNEQFF. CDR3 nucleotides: TGCAGCGTGACAGGGATGTCCTACAATGAGCAGTTCTTC.

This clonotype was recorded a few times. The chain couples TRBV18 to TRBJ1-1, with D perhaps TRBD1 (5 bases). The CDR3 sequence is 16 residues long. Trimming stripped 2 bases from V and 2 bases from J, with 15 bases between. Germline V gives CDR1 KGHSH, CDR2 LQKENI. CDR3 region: CASSPGQLIINTEAFF. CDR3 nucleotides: TGTGCCAGCTCACCAGGACAACTTATCATAAACACTGAAGCTTTCTTT.

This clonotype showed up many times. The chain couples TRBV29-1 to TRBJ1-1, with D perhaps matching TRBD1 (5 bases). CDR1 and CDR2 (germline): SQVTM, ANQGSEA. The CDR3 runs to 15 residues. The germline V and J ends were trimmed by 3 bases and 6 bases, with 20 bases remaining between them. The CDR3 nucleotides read TGCAGCGTTGAGGGTGTTGGGGGAAGAGGGGCTGAAGCTTTCTTT. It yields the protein CSVEGVGGRGAEAFF.

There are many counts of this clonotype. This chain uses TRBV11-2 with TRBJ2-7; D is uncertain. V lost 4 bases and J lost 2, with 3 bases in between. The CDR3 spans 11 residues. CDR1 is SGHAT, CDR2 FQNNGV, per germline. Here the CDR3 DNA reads TGTGCCAGCAGCTACACCTACGAGCAGTACTTC. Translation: CASSYTYEQYF.

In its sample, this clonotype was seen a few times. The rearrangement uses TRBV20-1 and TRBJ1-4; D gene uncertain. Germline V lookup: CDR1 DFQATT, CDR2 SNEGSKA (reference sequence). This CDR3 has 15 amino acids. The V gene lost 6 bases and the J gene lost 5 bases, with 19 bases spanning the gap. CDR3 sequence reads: CSAVPGRVGNEKLFF. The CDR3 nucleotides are TGCAGTGCAGTTCCGGGGAGGGTGGGGAATGAAAAACTGTTTTTT.

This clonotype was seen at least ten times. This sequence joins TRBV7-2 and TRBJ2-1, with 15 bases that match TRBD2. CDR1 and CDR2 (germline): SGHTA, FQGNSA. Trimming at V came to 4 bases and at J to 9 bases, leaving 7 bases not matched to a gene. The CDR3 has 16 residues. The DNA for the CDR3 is TGTGCCAGCAGCTACCCCGGGACTAGCGGGAGGACTGAGCAGTTCTTC. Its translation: CASSYPGTSGRTEQFF.

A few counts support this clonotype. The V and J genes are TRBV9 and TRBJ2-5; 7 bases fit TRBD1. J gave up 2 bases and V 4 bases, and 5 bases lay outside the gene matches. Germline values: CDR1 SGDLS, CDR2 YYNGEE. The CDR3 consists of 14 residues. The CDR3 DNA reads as TGTGCCAGCAGCCAGGGACAGCAGCAAGAGACCCAGTACTTC. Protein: CASSQGQQQETQYF.

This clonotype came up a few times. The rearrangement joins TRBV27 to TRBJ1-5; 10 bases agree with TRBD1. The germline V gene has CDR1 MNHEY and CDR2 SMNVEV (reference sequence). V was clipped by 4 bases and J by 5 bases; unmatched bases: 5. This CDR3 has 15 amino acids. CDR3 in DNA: TGTGCCAGCAGTTCAGGGACAGGGGCGTATCAGCCCCAGCATTTT. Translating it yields CASSSGTGAYQPQHF.

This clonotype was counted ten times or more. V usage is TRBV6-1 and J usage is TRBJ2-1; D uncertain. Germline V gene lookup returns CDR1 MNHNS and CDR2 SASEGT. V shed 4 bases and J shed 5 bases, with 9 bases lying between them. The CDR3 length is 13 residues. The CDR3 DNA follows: TGTGCCAGCAGTGTATTGGTGGACAATGAGCAGTTCTTC. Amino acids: CASSVLVDNEQFF.

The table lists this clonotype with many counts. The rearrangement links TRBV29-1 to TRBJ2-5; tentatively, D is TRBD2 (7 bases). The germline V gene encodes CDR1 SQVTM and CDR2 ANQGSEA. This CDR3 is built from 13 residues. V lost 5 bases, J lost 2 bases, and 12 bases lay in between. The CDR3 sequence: CSVFRGAQETQYF. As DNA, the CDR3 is TGCAGCGTTTTCCGGGGGGCTCAAGAGACCCAGTACTTC. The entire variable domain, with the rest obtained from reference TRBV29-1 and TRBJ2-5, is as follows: SAVISQKPSRDICQRGTSLTIQCQVDSQVTMMFWYRQQPGQSLTLIATANQGSEATYESGFVIDKFPISRPNLTFSTLTVSNMSPEDSSIYLCSVFRGAQETQYFGPGTRLLVL.

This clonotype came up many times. CDR3 sequence (DNA): TGCGCCAGCAGCTTATTACCGACAGGGATATACAATGAGCAGTTCTTC. Translated, it gives CASSLLPTGIYNEQFF. The chain uses TRBV5-1 and TRBJ2-1; 7 bases map to TRBD1. The CDR3 has 16 residues. Germline-derived CDR1 and CDR2 are SGHRS and YFSETQ. The junction had 9 bases not matched to a gene; V was cut back by 2 bases and J by 4 bases.

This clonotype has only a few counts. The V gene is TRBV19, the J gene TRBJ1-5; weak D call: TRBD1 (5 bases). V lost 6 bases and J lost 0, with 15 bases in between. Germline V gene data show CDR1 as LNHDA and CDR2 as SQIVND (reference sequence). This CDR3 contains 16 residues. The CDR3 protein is CASRRGDLGSNQPQHF. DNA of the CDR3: TGTGCCAGTAGAAGAGGGGACCTAGGTAGCAATCAGCCCCAGCATTTT.

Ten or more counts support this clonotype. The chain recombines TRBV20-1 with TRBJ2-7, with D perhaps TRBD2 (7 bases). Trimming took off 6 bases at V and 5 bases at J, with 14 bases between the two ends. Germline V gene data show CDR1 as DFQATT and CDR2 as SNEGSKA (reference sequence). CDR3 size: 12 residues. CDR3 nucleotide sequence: TGCAGTGCCCCTGAGGGGGGGGACGAGCAGTACTTC. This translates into CSAPEGGDEQYF.

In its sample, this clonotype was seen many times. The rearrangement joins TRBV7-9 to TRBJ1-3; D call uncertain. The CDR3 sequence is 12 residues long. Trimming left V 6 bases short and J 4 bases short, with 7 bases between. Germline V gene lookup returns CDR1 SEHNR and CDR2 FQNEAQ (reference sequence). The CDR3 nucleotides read TGTGCCAGCAGAACGGACGGAAACACCATATATTTT. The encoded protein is CASRTDGNTIYF.

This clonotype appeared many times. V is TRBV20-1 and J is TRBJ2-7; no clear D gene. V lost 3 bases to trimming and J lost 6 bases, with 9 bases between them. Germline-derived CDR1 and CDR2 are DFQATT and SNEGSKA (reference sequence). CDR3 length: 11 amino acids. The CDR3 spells CSAREFGEQYF. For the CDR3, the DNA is TGCAGTGCTAGGGAGTTCGGCGAGCAGTACTTC.

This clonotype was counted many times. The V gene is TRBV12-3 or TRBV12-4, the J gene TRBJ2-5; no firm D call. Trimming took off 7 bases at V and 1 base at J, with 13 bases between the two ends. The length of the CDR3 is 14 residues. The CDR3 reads CASKRLDLQETQYF. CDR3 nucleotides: TGTGCCAGCAAAAGACTGGATCTCCAAGAGACCCAGTACTTC.

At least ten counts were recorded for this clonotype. The CDR3 DNA reads as TGTGCCAGCAGTCACCAAGGGGACTATGGCTACACCTTC. Its translation: CASSHQGDYGYTF. V gene TRBV7-6 combines with J gene TRBJ1-2; a possible D gene is TRBD1 (5 bases). The CDR3 consists of 13 residues. Trimming pared 6 bases from V and 3 bases from J, leaving 11 bases between. Germline CDR1 is SGHVS and CDR2 is FNYEAQ.

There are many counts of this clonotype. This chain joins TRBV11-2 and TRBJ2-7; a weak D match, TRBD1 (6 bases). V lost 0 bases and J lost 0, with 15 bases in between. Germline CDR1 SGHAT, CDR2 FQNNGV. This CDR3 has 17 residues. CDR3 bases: TGTGCCAGCAGCTTAGATCGGGTAGGGGGATTCTCCTACGAGCAGTACTTC. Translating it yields CASSLDRVGGFSYEQYF.

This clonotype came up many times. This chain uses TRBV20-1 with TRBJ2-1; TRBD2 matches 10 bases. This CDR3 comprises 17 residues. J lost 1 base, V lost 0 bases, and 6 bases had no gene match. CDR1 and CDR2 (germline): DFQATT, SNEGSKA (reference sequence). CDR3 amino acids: CSAREQREGRSYNEQFF. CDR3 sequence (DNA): TGCAGTGCTAGAGAGCAGCGGGAGGGCCGTTCCTACAATGAGCAGTTCTTC.

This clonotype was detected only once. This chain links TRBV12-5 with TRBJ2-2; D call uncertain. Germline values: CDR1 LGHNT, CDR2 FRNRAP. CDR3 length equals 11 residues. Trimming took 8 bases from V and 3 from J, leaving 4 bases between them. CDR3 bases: TGTGCTAGTCCCCACACCGGGGAGCTGTTTTTT. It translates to CASPHTGELFF. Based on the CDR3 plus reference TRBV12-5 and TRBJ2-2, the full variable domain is DARVTQTPRHKVTEMGQEVTMRCQPILGHNTVFWYRQTMMQGLELLAYFRNRAPLDDSGMPKDRFSAEMPDATLATLKIQPSEPRDSAVYFCASPHTGELFFGEGSRLTVL.

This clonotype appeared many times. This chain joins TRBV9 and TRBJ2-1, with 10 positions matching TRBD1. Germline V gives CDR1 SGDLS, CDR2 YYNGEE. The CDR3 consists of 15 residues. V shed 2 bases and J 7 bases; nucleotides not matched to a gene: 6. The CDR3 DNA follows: TGTGCCAGCAGCGTTGACAGGGGGCGTGAAAATGAGCAGTTCTTC. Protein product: CASSVDRGRENEQFF.

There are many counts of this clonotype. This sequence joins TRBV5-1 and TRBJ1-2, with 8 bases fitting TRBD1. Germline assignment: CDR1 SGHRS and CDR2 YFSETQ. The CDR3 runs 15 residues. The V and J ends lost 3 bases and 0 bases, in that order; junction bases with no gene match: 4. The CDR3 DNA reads TGCGCCAGCAGCTCCGGACAGGGACCTAACTATGGCTACACCTTC. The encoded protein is CASSSGQGPNYGYTF.

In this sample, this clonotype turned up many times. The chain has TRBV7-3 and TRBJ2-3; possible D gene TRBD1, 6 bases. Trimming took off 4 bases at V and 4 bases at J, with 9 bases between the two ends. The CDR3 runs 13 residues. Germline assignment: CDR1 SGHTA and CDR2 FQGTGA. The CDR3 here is CASSSRGADTQYF. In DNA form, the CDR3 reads TGTGCCAGCAGCTCCAGGGGTGCAGATACGCAGTATTTT.

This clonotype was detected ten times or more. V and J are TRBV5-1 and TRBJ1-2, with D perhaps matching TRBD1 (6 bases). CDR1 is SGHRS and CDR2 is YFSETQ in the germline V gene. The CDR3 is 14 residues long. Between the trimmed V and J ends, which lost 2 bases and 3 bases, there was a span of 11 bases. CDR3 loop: CASSFFPGDYGYTF. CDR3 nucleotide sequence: TGCGCCAGCAGCTTCTTTCCAGGGGACTATGGCTACACCTTC.